The 8 T cell receptor beta chains listed next were all sequenced from one sample in a study of shared clonotypes between healthy human individuals. Some clones are missing from TCRdb's copy, which holds only in-frame ones; the method was immunoSEQ multiplex PCR. The sample yields about 470,000 clones, 75% to 85% seen once. Input material: PBMCs. These receptors originate from a woman aged 40-49 years in good health. Some clones in this sample may be carry-over from other donors' samples.

V usage is TRBV4-3 and J usage is TRBJ2-3; D is perhaps TRBD1 (6 bases). CDR1 and CDR2 (germline): LGHNA, YSLEER. Trimming took 1 base from V and 2 from J, leaving 16 bases between them. The CDR3 has 17 amino acids. CDR3 nucleotides: TGCGCCAGCAGCCAAGGTAGTTCGGGACAATCCACAGATACGCAGTATTTT. This gives the protein CASSQGSSGQSTDTQYF.

The chain joins TRBV4-1 to TRBJ1-1; maybe TRBD1 (5 bases). The CDR3 is 15 residues long. V dropped 4 bases and J dropped 0 bases, with 12 bases sitting between them. Per the germline V gene, CDR1 is MGHRA and CDR2 is YSYEKL. This CDR3 reads CASSPSQVMNTEAFF. In DNA form, the CDR3 reads TGCGCCAGCAGCCCCTCACAGGTTATGAACACTGAAGCTTTCTTT.

As DNA, the CDR3 is TGCGCCAGCAGCTTGTGGGGTGGTGCTAACAATGAGCAGTTCTTC. Amino acids: CASSLWGGANNEQFF. J is TRBJ2-1 and V is TRBV5-1, with unresolved D. V lost 1 base and J lost 5, with 13 bases in between. Germline V CDR1 and CDR2: SGHRS, YFSETQ. This CDR3 comprises 15 residues.

CDR3 residues: CASSLTRSSGNTIYF. CDR3 DNA sequence: TGCGCCAGCAGCCTCACACGCAGCTCTGGAAACACCATATATTTT. This rearrangement joins TRBV5-1 to TRBJ1-3; D is unclear. The ends were cut back, 4 bases at V and 0 bases at J, with 11 bases in the middle. Germline assignment: CDR1 SGHRS and CDR2 YFSETQ. This CDR3 spans 15 amino acids.

The chain recombines TRBV11-1 with TRBJ2-1, with D possibly called TRBD1 or TRBD2 (6 bases each). CDR3 length: 14 residues. Germline V gene data show CDR1 as SGHAT and CDR2 as FQDESV (reference sequence). Trimming pared 5 bases from V and 9 bases from J, leaving 17 bases between. CDR3 amino acids: CASSTGTSRGEQFF. Written as DNA, the CDR3 is TGTGCCAGCAGCACAGGGACTTCTAGGGGTGAGCAGTTCTTC. Full variable domain (missing parts from reference TRBV11-1 and TRBJ2-1): EAEVAQSPRYKITEKSQAVAFWCDPISGHATLYWYRQILGQGPELLVQFQDESVVDDSQLPKDRFSAERLKGVDSTLKIQPAELGDSAMYLCASSTGTSRGEQFFGPGTRLTVL.

This chain uses TRBV28 with TRBJ1-1; D is uncertain. Germline assignment: CDR1 MDHEN and CDR2 SYDVKM. Trimming cost V 4 bases and J 4 bases, with 19 bases left between them. The CDR3 length is 16 residues. The CDR3 nucleotides read TGTGCCAGCAGTTCCATGTTCGCCATGGCGGGCACTGAAGCTTTCTTT. Amino acids: CASSSMFAMAGTEAFF.

The chain joins TRBV21-1 to TRBJ1-4; TRBD1, the table's D call, lacks a check against the DNA. TRBV21-1 counts as a pseudogene. This CDR3 comprises 16 residues. The CDR3 sequence is CASSSYWTARSEKLFF. The CDR3 DNA reads TGTGCCAGCAGCAGTTACTGGACAGCCCGGAGTGAAAAACTGTTTTTT.

This chain links TRBV4-3 with TRBJ1-4, with 10 bases fitting TRBD1. CDR1 and CDR2 from the germline V gene are LGHNA and YSLEER. The junction had 3 bases not matched to a gene; V was cut back by 3 bases and J by 2 bases. CDR3 length: 16 residues. CDR3 nucleotide sequence: TGCGCCAGCAGCCACGGACAGGGGGAGACTAATGAAAAACTGTTTTTT. Its translation is CASSHGQGETNEKLFF.